This T cell receptor beta chain was obtained from a study of PD-1 blockade in classical Hodgkin lymphoma. General study findings and limits: Healthy donors reportedly exceeded newly diagnosed patients in baseline TCR diversity.

Regarding time point: cycle 4 day 1 (C4D1), after five to seven weeks of nivolumab. Every one of the patients relapsed after autologous stem cell transplantation (brentuximab vedotin exposure was variable). About this clone: Antigen unknown.

The repertoire was sequenced with immunoSEQ multiplex PCR; TCRdb's copy has only in-frame clones and lacks some. Of roughly 56,000 clones detected, 70% to 90% appear once; the ten largest clones hold 6.5% to 9%. The CDR3 has 14 residues. With 3 bases clipped from V and 4 bases from J, the junction kept 4 bases outside the gene matches. The germline V gene encodes CDR1 SGHRS and CDR2 YFSETQ. J is TRBJ1-5 and V is TRBV5-1; TRBD1 matches 7 bases. This specimen was peripheral blood mononuclear cells (PBMCs), taken before the fourth cycle of nivolumab. The sequence came from a human donor with classical Hodgkin lymphoma. CDR3 region: CASSSGQPNQPQHF. The CDR3, as DNA: TGCGCCAGCAGCTCGGGACAGCCAAATCAGCCCCAGCATTTT.